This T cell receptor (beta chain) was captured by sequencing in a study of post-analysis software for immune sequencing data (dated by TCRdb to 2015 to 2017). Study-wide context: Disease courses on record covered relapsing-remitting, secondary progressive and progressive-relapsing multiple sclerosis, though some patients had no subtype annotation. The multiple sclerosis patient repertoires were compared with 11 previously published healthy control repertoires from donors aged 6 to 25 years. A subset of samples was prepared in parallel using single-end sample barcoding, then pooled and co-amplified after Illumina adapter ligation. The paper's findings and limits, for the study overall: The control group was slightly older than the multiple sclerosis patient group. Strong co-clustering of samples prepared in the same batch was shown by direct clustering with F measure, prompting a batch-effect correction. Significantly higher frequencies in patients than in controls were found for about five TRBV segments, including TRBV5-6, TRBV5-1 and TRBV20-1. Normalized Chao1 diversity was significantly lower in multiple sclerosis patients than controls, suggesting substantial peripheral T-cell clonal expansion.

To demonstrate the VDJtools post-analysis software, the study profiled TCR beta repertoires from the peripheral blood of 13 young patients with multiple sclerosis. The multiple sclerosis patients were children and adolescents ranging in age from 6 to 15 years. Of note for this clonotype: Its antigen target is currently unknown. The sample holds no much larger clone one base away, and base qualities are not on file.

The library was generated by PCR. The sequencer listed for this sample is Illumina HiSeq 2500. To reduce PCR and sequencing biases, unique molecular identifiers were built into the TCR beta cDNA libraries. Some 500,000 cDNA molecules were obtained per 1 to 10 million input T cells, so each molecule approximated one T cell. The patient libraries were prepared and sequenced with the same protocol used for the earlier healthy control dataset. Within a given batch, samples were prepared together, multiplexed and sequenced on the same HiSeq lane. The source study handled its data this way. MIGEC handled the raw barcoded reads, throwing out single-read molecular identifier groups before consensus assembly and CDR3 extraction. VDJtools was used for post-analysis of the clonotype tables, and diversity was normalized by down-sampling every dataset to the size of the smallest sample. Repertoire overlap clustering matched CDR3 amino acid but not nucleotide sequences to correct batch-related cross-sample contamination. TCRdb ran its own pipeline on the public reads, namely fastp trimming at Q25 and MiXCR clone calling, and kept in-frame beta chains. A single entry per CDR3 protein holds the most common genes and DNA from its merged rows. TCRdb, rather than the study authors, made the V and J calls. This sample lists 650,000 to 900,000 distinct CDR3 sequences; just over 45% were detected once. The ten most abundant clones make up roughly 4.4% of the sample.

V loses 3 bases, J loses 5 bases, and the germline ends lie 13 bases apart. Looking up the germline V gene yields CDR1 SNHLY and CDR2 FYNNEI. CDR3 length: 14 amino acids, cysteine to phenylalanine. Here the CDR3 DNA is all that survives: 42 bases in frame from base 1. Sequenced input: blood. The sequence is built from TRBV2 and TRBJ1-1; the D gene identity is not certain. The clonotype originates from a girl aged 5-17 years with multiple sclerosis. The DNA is TGTGCCAGCAGTGAGTTGCGGGGAGGAACTGAAGCTTTCTTT. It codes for CASSELRGGTEAFF.